This T cell receptor beta chain stems from a study of graft-versus-host responses after intestinal transplantation. Study-level background: Recipients were given multivisceral, liver-intestinal, or isolated intestinal transplants.

Germline assignment: CDR1 MDHEN and CDR2 SYDVKM. V was clipped by 7 bases and J by 4 bases; unmatched bases: 13. The CDR3 has 17 amino acids. General study findings and limits: Detection of GvH clones occurred in recipient marrow, and some had their first appearance in ileum or blood. Declining HvG levels early post-transplant were linked to peak circulating GvH clone levels.

With regard to this clone: Its antigen remains unknown.

TCRdb's table, derived via immunoSEQ multiplex PCR, lists solely in-frame clones and lacks some. Of roughly 69,000 clones in the sample, roughly 89% were seen once. The starting material was bone marrow, obtained nearly 750 days after intestinal transplantation. This sequence was found in a human patient who received an intestinal transplant, so some T cells may come from the graft donor. The V and J genes are TRBV28 and TRBJ2-7, with 13 positions matching TRBD2. The CDR3 coding sequence is TGTGCCAGCACCCAAGCGGCCGGACTAGCGGGAGTTTACGAGCAGTACTTC. Protein: CASTQAAGLAGVYEQYF. Combining the CDR3 with reference TRBV28 and TRBJ2-7 gives the whole variable domain DVKVTQSSRYLVKRTGEKVFLECVQDMDHENMFWYRQDPGLGLRLIYFSYDVKMKEKGDIPEGYSVSREKKERFSLILESASTNQTSMYLCASTQAAGLAGVYEQYFGPGTRLTVT.